This T cell receptor beta chain is drawn from a study of beta chain features in type 1 diabetes. Germline V CDR1 and CDR2: DFQATT, SNEGSKA (reference sequence). V dropped 4 bases and J dropped 8 bases, with 11 bases sitting between them. The CDR3 spans 11 residues. Points from the study as a whole: Whether TCRB rearrangement is influenced by HLA type went unresolved here. Patients with Type 1 diabetes showed moderately but significantly shorter TCRB CDR3s in all four CD4+ subsets.

In regard to this clone: Its cognate antigen is unknown.

Investigators reverse transcribed all isolated RNA, so they sequenced expressed TCRB transcripts. The table came from immunoSEQ multiplex PCR; TCRdb's copy has only in-frame clones and leaves some out. Here the sample spans roughly 250,000 clones, roughly 20% being singletons. This TCR derives from a woman between 40 and 50 years old with type 1 diabetes. The specimen sequenced was naive CD4+ T cells from blood. This chain links TRBV20-1 with TRBJ1-2; D may be TRBD1 (5 bases). The CDR3 DNA follows: TGCAGTGCTACAGGGATCGGCGGCTACACCTTC. Amino acids: CSATGIGGYTF.